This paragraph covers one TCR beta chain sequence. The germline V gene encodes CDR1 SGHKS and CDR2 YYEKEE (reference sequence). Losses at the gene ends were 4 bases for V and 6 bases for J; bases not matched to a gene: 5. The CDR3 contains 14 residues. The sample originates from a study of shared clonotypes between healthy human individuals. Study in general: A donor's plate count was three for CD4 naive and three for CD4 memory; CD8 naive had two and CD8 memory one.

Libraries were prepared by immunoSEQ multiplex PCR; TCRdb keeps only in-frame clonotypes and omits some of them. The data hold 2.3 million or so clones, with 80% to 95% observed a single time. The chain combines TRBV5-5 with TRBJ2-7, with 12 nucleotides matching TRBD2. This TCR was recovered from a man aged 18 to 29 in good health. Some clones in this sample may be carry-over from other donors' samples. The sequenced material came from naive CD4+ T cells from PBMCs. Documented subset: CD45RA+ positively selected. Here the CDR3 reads CASSPTSGSIEQYF. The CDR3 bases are TGTGCCAGCAGCCCGACTAGCGGGAGCATCGAGCAGTACTTC.